A single sample gave rise to the 15 T cell receptor beta chains below, sequenced in a study of T cell repertoires in cytomegalovirus infection. No antigen is known for these receptors. One entry per CDR3 protein results from TCRdb running MiXCR on the reads. The sample consists of fewer than 150,000 distinct CDR3 sequences, roughly 30% of them appearing once. The sample here was CD8+ T cells from cultured PBMCs, taken from culture after CMV antigen stimulation. The receptors originated from a human donor in good health (CMV status not recorded). Some clones in this sample may be carry-over from other donors' samples.

The gene calls are TRBV6-5 and TRBJ2-7; perhaps D is TRBD1 or TRBD2 (5 bases each). Germline CDR1 is MNHEY and CDR2 is SVGAGI. The CDR3 runs 13 residues. The ends were cut back, 8 bases at V and 1 base at J, with 12 bases in the middle. The CDR3 nucleotides are TGTGCCAGCGGACCGGGACGGTCCTACGAGCAGTACTTC. This encodes CASGPGRSYEQYF.

The table lists this clonotype with many counts. The chain links TRBV27 to TRBJ1-1, with TRBD1 as a possible D gene (6 bases). The germline V gene has CDR1 MNHEY and CDR2 SMNVEV (reference sequence). CDR3 length: 15 residues. V shed 0 bases and J shed 1 base, with 9 bases lying between them. The CDR3 sequence: CASSLSMTGNTEAFF. CDR3 coding DNA: TGTGCCAGCAGTTTATCGATGACAGGGAACACTGAAGCTTTCTTT.

The rearrangement joins TRBV6-5 to TRBJ2-3; D is undetermined. Deletions cut 0 bases from V and 0 bases from J, with 13 bases between. CDR1 is MNHEY, CDR2 SVGAGI, per germline. The CDR3 has 17 amino acids. CDR3 nucleotide sequence: TGTGCCAGCAGTTACTCGAACAGCTGGGCTAGCACAGATACGCAGTATTTT. Translation gives CASSYSNSWASTDTQYF.

The sample holds many counts of this clonotype. The genes are TRBV7-2 and TRBJ1-3; D is unresolved. The CDR3 is 13 amino acids. Germline assignment: CDR1 SGHTA and CDR2 FQGNSA. The V end was cut by 8 bases, the J end by 4 bases, with 12 bases between. The chain's CDR3 is CASSPVVGNTIYF. The CDR3 nucleotides read TGTGCCAGCTCCCCGGTGGTAGGAAACACCATATATTTT.

This clonotype was picked up a small number of times. The rearrangement uses TRBV10-3 and TRBJ2-7; D is possibly TRBD1 or TRBD2 (5 bases each). This CDR3 region has 15 residues. Germline-derived CDR1 and CDR2 are ENHRY and SYGVKD. V lost 1 base and J 3 bases, leaving 13 bases between the germline ends. Written as DNA, the CDR3 is TGTGCCATCAGTGAGTTGGGGGAAATATACTACGAGCAGTACTTC. Its translation is CAISELGEIYYEQYF.

The genes are TRBV7-6 and TRBJ2-7; D gene uncertain. Germline lookup yields CDR1 SGHVS and CDR2 FNYEAQ. The CDR3 consists of 15 residues. Trimming removed 0 bases from V and 2 bases from J, with 11 bases in between. The CDR3 is CASSLAARDPYEQYF. The CDR3 DNA is TGTGCCAGCAGCTTAGCGGCCAGAGACCCCTACGAGCAGTACTTC.

About this clonotype: A much larger clone lies a single base off, so this may be a read error. The V gene is TRBV12-3 or TRBV12-4, the J gene TRBJ2-7; TRBD1 agrees at 7 bases. CDR3 length: 13 residues. The V and J ends lost 4 bases and 4 bases, in that order; junction bases with no gene match: 4. The CDR3 sequence is CASSSGQKYEQYF. The CDR3 DNA reads TGTGCCAGCAGTTCGGGACAGAAGTACGAGCAGTACTTC.

This clonotype was observed a few times. The rearrangement uses TRBV7-2 and TRBJ1-6; D gene uncertain. CDR1 and CDR2 (germline): SGHTA, FQGNSA. The CDR3 has 19 residues. Between the trimmed V and J ends, which lost 4 bases and 10 bases, there was a span of 29 bases. CDR3 amino acids: CASSSLPPGPEGSWSPLHF. CDR3 nucleotides: TGTGCCAGCAGCTCACTACCCCCGGGCCCTGAAGGTTCATGGTCACCCCTCCACTTT.

This clonotype has a handful of counts. The V call is TRBV7-9, the J call TRBJ2-7, with 7 positions matching TRBD2. The germline CDR1 and CDR2 sequences are SEHNR and FQNEAQ (reference sequence). There are 15 residues in the CDR3. The V gene end was trimmed by 5 bases and the J gene end by 6 bases; junction bases not matched to a gene: 13. The CDR3 sequence is CASSPTRTRVFEQYF. In DNA, the CDR3 is TGTGCCAGCAGCCCGACTCGGACTAGAGTCTTCGAGCAGTACTTC.

The J gene is TRBJ2-7, the V gene TRBV7-6; possible D gene TRBD2, 5 bases. CDR3 size: 14 residues. Germline V CDR1 and CDR2: SGHVS, FNYEAQ. V lost 4 bases, J lost 1 base, and 11 bases lay in between. In nucleotides, the CDR3 is TGTGCCAGCAGCTCCGGACTGAAATCCTACGAGCAGTACTTC. Protein: CASSSGLKSYEQYF.

This clonotype was picked up many times. V gene TRBV7-8 combines with J gene TRBJ1-4; 7 bases map to TRBD1. CDR1 and CDR2 (germline): SGHVS, FQNEAQ. J was trimmed by 5 bases and V by 5 bases; bases with no gene match: 8. This CDR3 is built from 15 residues. Here the CDR3 DNA reads TGTGCCAGCAGCCCCAGGACAGGACGAAATGAAAAACTGTTTTTT. Its protein product is CASSPRTGRNEKLFF.

The genes are TRBV6-2 or TRBV6-3 and TRBJ2-1; 15 nucleotides line up with TRBD2. The V gene's germline CDR1 is MNHEY and CDR2 SVGEGT. The CDR3 loop spans 21 amino acids. After removal of 2 bases from V and 2 bases from J, the junction contained 13 bases not matched to a gene. DNA of the CDR3: TGTGCCAGCAGTTACCCAACTGTCCCGGGACTAGCGGGGGGTACCTACAATGAGCAGTTCTTC. It yields the protein CASSYPTVPGLAGGTYNEQFF.

V and J are TRBV6-1 and TRBJ1-1, with D tentatively TRBD1 (5 bases). The V gene's germline CDR1 is MNHNS and CDR2 SASEGT. Trimming stripped 5 bases from V and 5 bases from J, with 9 bases between. This CDR3 has 12 amino acids. CDR3 bases: TGTGCCAGCAGTACCCCAGGGACTGAAGCTTTCTTT. It specifies CASSTPGTEAFF.

This clonotype was seen only a few times. The rearrangement links TRBV7-9 to TRBJ2-3; the D is unclear. V dropped 5 bases and J dropped 1 base, with 16 bases sitting between them. This CDR3 has 16 residues. Per germline, CDR1 SEHNR and CDR2 FQNEAQ (reference sequence). The CDR3 is CASSRQKTRGTDTQYF. DNA for the CDR3: TGTGCCAGCAGCCGGCAGAAGACCCGGGGCACAGATACGCAGTATTTT.

This chain joins TRBV23-1 and TRBJ2-3; the match to TRBD1 covers 10 bases. TRBV23-1 qualifies as an ORF whose function is uncertain. The CDR3 length is 18 residues. V was pared by 0 bases and J by 3 bases, with 9 bases of the junction left unmatched. CDR3 sequence: CASSQSWTGGSGTDTQYF. For the CDR3, the DNA is TGCGCCAGCAGTCAATCGTGGACAGGGGGTTCGGGGACAGATACGCAGTATTTT.